The 9 T cell receptor beta chains reported below all come from one sample, sequenced in a study of cytomegalovirus exposure and HLA in healthy donors. The PCR was carried out with 60 Vbeta primers and 13 Jbeta primers. Produced via immunoSEQ multiplex PCR; TCRdb's table is partial and in-frame only. The table lists under 250,000 clones, around 84% of them singletons. Sequences were obtained from PBMCs. The receptors were sampled from a girl under 10 years old in good health and CMV-seronegative.

The V call is TRBV6-4, the J call TRBJ2-1, with 7 bases aligning to TRBD1. There are 15 residues in the CDR3. Germline loops: CDR1 MRHNA, CDR2 SNTAGT. V trimming: 4 bases; J trimming: 0 bases; junction bases outside the gene matches: 3. The CDR3 bases are TGTGCCAGCAGTGCGGGACAGATCTCCTACAATGAGCAGTTCTTC. It is translated as CASSAGQISYNEQFF.

The chain recombines TRBV29-1 with TRBJ2-5; the D is unclear. The germline gives CDR1 SQVTM, CDR2 ANQGSEA. V was trimmed by 4 bases and J by 1 base, leaving 10 bases between them. The CDR3 totals 13 residues. The CDR3 here is CSVGRQAQETQYF. DNA for the CDR3: TGCAGCGTTGGTAGGCAGGCCCAAGAGACCCAGTACTTC.

The count of this clone is one. V usage is TRBV19 and J usage is TRBJ2-4; D might be TRBD1 (6 bases). The CDR3 is 15 amino acids. From germline, CDR1 is LNHDA and CDR2 SQIVND (reference sequence). With 7 bases removed from V and 4 bases from J, the gap between germline ends came to 17 bases. CDR3 loop: CASKTNRATKNIQYF. In DNA form, the CDR3 reads TGTGCCAGTAAGACCAACAGGGCTACTAAAAACATTCAGTACTTC. The variable domain in full, completed from reference TRBV19 and TRBJ2-4, reads DGGITQSPKYLFRKEGQNVTLSCEQNLNHDAMYWYRQDPGQGLRLIYYSQIVNDFQKGDIAEGYSVSREKKESFPLTVTSAQKNPTAFYLCASKTNRATKNIQYFGAGTRLSVL.

CDR3 region: CASSQGRTSGRSTDTQYF. CDR3 DNA: TGCGCCAGCAGCCAAGGGCGGACTAGCGGGAGATCAACAGATACGCAGTATTTT. The chain uses TRBV4-1 and TRBJ2-3, with 13 bases lining up with TRBD2. With 1 base clipped from V and 3 bases from J, the junction kept 7 bases outside the gene matches. This CDR3 has 18 residues. The germline V gene has CDR1 MGHRA and CDR2 YSYEKL.

The chain has TRBV19 and TRBJ2-1; 7 bases fit TRBD2. V shed 8 bases and J 3 bases; nucleotides not matched to a gene: 10. Germline CDR1 and CDR2: LNHDA and SQIVND (reference sequence). The CDR3 runs 15 residues. DNA of the CDR3: TGTGCCAGTCTCCCCTCGGTAGCGGGCTACAATGAGCAGTTCTTC. It specifies CASLPSVAGYNEQFF.

This sequence joins TRBV30 and TRBJ1-4, with 7 bases lining up with TRBD1. CDR3 length equals 13 residues. V shed 3 bases, J shed 16 bases, and the junction held 14 bases outside the gene matches. Germline values: CDR1 GTSNPN, CDR2 SVGIG (reference sequence). The CDR3 reads CAWSPTLFSGGFF. The DNA for the CDR3 is TGTGCCTGGAGCCCCACCTTGTTCTCAGGGGGGTTTTTT.

This clone has only a few counts. V gene TRBV5-1 combines with J gene TRBJ2-3, with 13 bases aligning to TRBD2. Germline assignment: CDR1 SGHRS and CDR2 YFSETQ. Trimming removed 4 bases from V and 0 bases from J; junction bases left unmatched: 5. The CDR3 is 17 residues long. DNA for the CDR3: TGCGCCAGCAGCCCGGGACTAGCGGGGCGAAGCACAGATACGCAGTATTTT. Its protein product is CASSPGLAGRSTDTQYF.

CDR3 in DNA: TGTGCCAGCAGCTTAGCTCCCAGGGATACGCAGTATTTT. This translates into CASSLAPRDTQYF. The V call is TRBV11-2, the J call TRBJ2-3; D is unresolved. The CDR3 runs 13 residues. The ends were cut back, 1 base at V and 6 bases at J, with 8 bases in the middle. CDR1 is SGHAT, CDR2 FQNNGV, per germline.

V is TRBV7-9 and J is TRBJ2-1, with a weak D call TRBD2 (5 bases). Trimming shortened V by 5 bases and J by 4 bases, and 21 bases separated the two germline ends. This CDR3 comprises 17 residues. Germline loops: CDR1 SEHNR, CDR2 FQNEAQ (reference sequence). CDR3 in amino acids: CASSAPLGQEVYNEQFF. The DNA for the CDR3 is TGTGCCAGCAGCGCCCCTCTCGGGCAGGAGGTATACAATGAGCAGTTCTTC.